This TCR beta chain was captured in a study of shared clonotypes between healthy human individuals. Findings of the study overall: Sharing of clonotypes among donors was expected to vary with sequencing depth.

Clones were sequenced by immunoSEQ multiplex PCR, and TCRdb holds only the in-frame ones, with some missing. There are 2 million to 2.5 million clones in the sample; about nine tenths occur only once, and around 0.4% lies in the top ten. Germline loops: CDR1 SGHNT, CDR2 YYREEE (reference sequence). This CDR3 comprises 15 residues. With 4 bases removed from V and 1 base from J, the gap between germline ends came to 14 bases. Concerning this clone itself: As yet, its antigen is unknown.

The V call is TRBV5-4, the J call TRBJ1-2; possibly TRBD1 for D (5 bases). This TCR was recovered from a man younger than 35 in good health. Some clones in this sample may be carry-over from other donors' samples. The sequenced sample was naive CD4+ T cells from PBMCs. This sample's subset: CD45RA+ positively selected. The CDR3 sequence: CASSPVSRDNYGYTF. CDR3 nucleotide sequence: TGTGCCAGCAGCCCGGTGAGCAGGGATAACTATGGCTACACCTTC.